This TCR beta chain was obtained from a study of human T cells and chemical hapten exposure. At the level of the study: Small discrepancies in pooled library volume mainly accounted for the varying TCR yields per sample.

Germline values: CDR1 LGHNA, CDR2 YNFKEQ. This CDR3 has 18 residues. V lost 5 bases and J lost 1, with 22 bases in between. Stated time point: pre-sensitization, week 0. Documented treatment: therapeutic diphenylcyclopropenone sensitization with weekly scalp DPC. General study points: Once DPC sensitization occurred, TCRs above 1 in 1000 frequency showed no change.

The study used a library that attached unique molecular identifiers to individual cDNA molecules. One entry per CDR3 protein results from TCRdb running MiXCR on the RACE reads. The sample gives a few hundred thousand distinct CDR3 sequences, 5% to 6.5% of which show up once; about 7.7% is in the top ten. Worth noting for this clonotype: Its antigen is still unknown.

The receptor was derived from a woman aged 18-35 years with alopecia areata. Some clones in this sample may be carry-over from other donors' samples. The chain recombines TRBV4-2 with TRBJ2-3; no reliable D call. The specimen was whole blood, collected in connection with sensitization to the hapten diphenylcyclopropenone (DPC). The CDR3 region has the DNA TGTGCCAGCAGCTTCCGCGAGTGGTCGCCGAGAGGCACAGATACGCAGTATTTT. This translates into CASSFREWSPRGTDTQYF.